Listed below are T cell receptor beta chains from one sample, sequenced in a study of T cells in Graves' hyperthyroidism and ophthalmopathy. TCRdb reprocessed the multiplex PCR reads with MiXCR, giving one entry per CDR3 protein. The sample shows 300,000 to 450,000 distinct CDR3 sequences, approximately 12% of them seen only once. The sequencing sample was made of blood. The receptors were gathered from a man aged 25 to 40 with Graves' hyperthyroidism that later progressed to Graves' ophthalmopathy. Each CDR3 is given with its conserved first and last residue. D genes are given only for firm matches. Clone size, where shown, is once, few, many, or a class for clones that have expanded.

.,.,TRBJ2-5,TRBV7-2,CASSLDQGRKTQYF,TGTGCCAGCAGCTTAGATCAGGGGCGAAAAACCCAGTACTTC
few,TRBD1,TRBJ1-5,TRBV15,CATSRETGGGQPQHF,TGTGCCACCAGCAGAGAGACAGGGGGAGGTCAGCCCCAGCATTTT
.,TRBD1,TRBJ2-7,TRBV28,CASSFRGQGAGNEQYF,TGTGCCAGCAGTTTTAGGGGACAGGGGGCGGGGAACGAGCAGTACTTC
few,.,TRBJ2-7,TRBV11-2,CASSLDRGQRYEQYF,TGTGCCAGCAGCTTAGATCGAGGACAGCGCTACGAGCAGTACTTC
many,TRBD1,TRBJ2-7,TRBV5-1,CASSLTGDTYEQYF,TGCGCCAGCAGCTTGACAGGGGATACGTACGAGCAGTACTTC
.,TRBD1,TRBJ1-4,TRBV15,CATSRGDRDNEKLFF,TGTGCCACCAGCAGAGGGGACAGAGATAATGAAAAACTGTTTTTT
.,.,TRBJ1-1,TRBV7-9,CASSFILTNTEAFF,TGTGCCAGCAGCTTTATCCTTACGAACACTGAAGCTTTCTTT
many,.,TRBJ1-6,TRBV3-1,CASSHPKGTTGSPLHF,TGTGCCAGCAGCCATCCTAAGGGGACAACGGGCTCACCCCTCCACTTT
many,TRBD1,TRBJ2-7,TRBV13,CASTGQGSPEQYF,TGTGCCAGCACTGGACAGGGCTCTCCCGAGCAGTACTTC
many,.,TRBJ2-2,TRBV7-6,CASSLEQGSNTGELFF,TGTGCCAGCAGCTTGGAGCAGGGGAGTAACACCGGGGAGCTGTTTTTT
.,.,TRBJ1-5,TRBV24-1,CATSEDQGPNSNQPQHF,TGTGCCACCAGTGAGGATCAGGGACCGAATAGCAATCAGCCCCAGCATTTT
.,TRBD1,TRBJ2-1,TRBV5-1,CASSRGDRGFYNEQFF,TGCGCCAGCAGCCGAGGGGACAGGGGGTTTTACAATGAGCAGTTCTTC
few,TRBD1,TRBJ1-5,TRBV4-1,CASSMGQGIQPQHF,TGCGCCAGCAGCATGGGACAGGGGATTCAGCCCCAGCATTTT
.,.,TRBJ1-6,TRBV20-1,CSAESGQLDSPLHF,TGCAGTGCCGAATCCGGACAACTAGATTCACCCCTCCACTTT
many,.,TRBJ2-5,TRBV12-3/TRBV12-4,CASSLEPLHLQETQYF,TGTGCCAGCAGTTTAGAGCCCCTCCACCTTCAAGAGACCCAGTACTTC
many,TRBD2,TRBJ2-7,TRBV6-1,CASSERTSYEQYF,TGTGCCAGCAGTGAGAGGACTAGCTACGAGCAGTACTTC
many,.,TRBJ1-1,TRBV3-1,CASSQEGGIEAFF,TGTGCCAGCAGCCAAGAAGGAGGGATTGAAGCTTTCTTT
few,.,TRBJ1-2,TRBV5-4,CASSGPRGDGYTF,TGTGCCAGCAGCGGGCCCCGGGGGGACGGCTACACCTTC
many,TRBD1,TRBJ2-1,TRBV28,CASSFLDRGPYNEQFF,TGTGCCAGCAGTTTCCTGGACAGGGGTCCTTACAATGAGCAGTTCTTC
many,.,TRBJ2-7,TRBV27,CASSSRTDHYEQYF,TGTGCCAGCAGTTCCCGGACAGACCACTACGAGCAGTACTTC
many,.,TRBJ2-3,TRBV7-9,CAIWFPTDTQYF,TGTGCCATCTGGTTCCCCACAGATACGCAGTATTTT
.,.,TRBJ2-6,TRBV18,CASSPPFTGLGANVLTF,TGTGCCAGCTCACCACCATTCACAGGGCTCGGGGCCAACGTCCTGACTTTC
.,TRBD1,TRBJ1-6,TRBV2,CASSAGTGVSPLHF,TGTGCCAGCAGTGCCGGGACAGGGGTCTCACCCCTCCACTTT
many,TRBD1,TRBJ2-7,TRBV28,CASSLRTGVGEKYF,TGTGCCAGCAGTTTAAGGACAGGGGTTGGCGAGAAGTACTTC
.,.,TRBJ1-2,TRBV30,CAWSVQSYLRGYGYTF,TGTGCCTGGAGTGTACAAAGTTACCTACGGGGCTATGGCTACACCTTC
many,TRBD1,TRBJ1-2,TRBV7-3,CASSLERMRDRGYGYTF,TGTGCCAGCAGCCTAGAAAGGATGCGGGACAGGGGCTATGGCTACACCTTC
many,.,TRBJ1-1,TRBV12-3/TRBV12-4,CASGRQPVNTEAFF,TGTGCCAGCGGCCGGCAGCCCGTGAACACTGAAGCTTTCTTT
many,TRBD1,TRBJ1-2,TRBV12-3/TRBV12-4,CASSMTGNGYTF,TGTGCCAGCAGCATGACAGGGAATGGCTACACCTTC
.,TRBD1,TRBJ1-1,TRBV4-1,CASSPTLPGQINTEAFF,TGCGCCAGCAGCCCTACCCTACCGGGACAGATAAACACTGAAGCTTTCTTT
many,TRBD2,TRBJ2-5,TRBV20-1,CSANPGTIRETQYF,TGCAGTGCTAACCCCGGGACTATCAGAGAGACCCAGTACTTC
.,TRBD2,TRBJ2-3,TRBV18,CASSPPSGARDTQYF,TGTGCCAGCTCACCCCCTAGCGGGGCCCGGGATACGCAGTATTTT
.,TRBD2,TRBJ2-2,TRBV6-2/TRBV6-3,CASIAASGNTGELFF,TGTGCCAGCATAGCGGCTAGCGGCAACACCGGGGAGCTGTTTTTT
many,.,TRBJ1-4,TRBV5-1,CASRSVGATNEKLFF,TGCGCCAGCAGATCCGTCGGGGCAACTAATGAAAAACTGTTTTTT
.,.,TRBJ2-7,TRBV3-1,CAGSLAGLWGYEQYF,TGTGCCGGCAGCCTTGCAGGGCTATGGGGCTACGAGCAGTACTTC
many,TRBD1,TRBJ2-5,TRBV7-3,CASSFDRGETQYF,TGTGCCAGCAGCTTCGACAGGGGCGAGACCCAGTACTTC
few,TRBD1,TRBJ2-3,TRBV6-1,CASTHGQGLTDTQYF,TGTGCCAGCACCCACGGACAGGGACTCACAGATACGCAGTATTTT
few,.,TRBJ1-5,TRBV4-1,CASSQEDQQRGPQHF,TGCGCCAGCAGCCAAGAGGACCAACAAAGGGGGCCCCAGCATTTT
few,TRBD2,TRBJ2-5,TRBV4-2,CASSHYSGGEETQYF,TGTGCCAGCAGCCACTATAGCGGGGGGGAAGAGACCCAGTACTTC
few,.,TRBJ2-3,TRBV7-6,CASSLVVPPGDTQYF,TGTGCCAGCAGCTTAGTGGTGCCTCCTGGGGATACGCAGTATTTT
many,TRBD2,TRBJ2-7,TRBV28,CASSFGSGGAYEQYF,TGTGCCAGCAGTTTTGGAAGCGGGGGGGCCTACGAGCAGTACTTC
.,TRBD1,TRBJ2-7,TRBV19,CASSIESQGAGEQYF,TGTGCCAGTAGTATAGAAAGCCAGGGGGCGGGTGAGCAGTACTTC
many,.,TRBJ2-7,TRBV28,CASSPTRTASYEQYF,TGTGCCAGCAGTCCAACCCGGACAGCCTCCTACGAGCAGTACTTC
few,TRBD1,TRBJ1-6,TRBV7-3,CASRRTGAGNSPLHF,TGTGCCAGCAGACGGACAGGGGCCGGTAATTCACCCCTCCACTTT
many,.,TRBJ2-7,TRBV28,CASSLGPYAQYF,TGTGCCAGCAGTTTGGGGCCATACGCGCAGTACTTC
.,TRBD2,TRBJ2-6,TRBV6-1,CASRPPKLGGSGANVLTF,TGTGCCAGCAGGCCCCCTAAGTTGGGAGGGTCTGGGGCCAACGTCCTGACTTTC
many,.,TRBJ1-2,TRBV28,CASSLGISNYGYTF,TGTGCCAGCAGTTTGGGGATTTCCAACTATGGCTACACCTTC
.,.,TRBJ1-1,TRBV19,CASSRGGLTEAFF,TGTGCCAGTAGCCGCGGGGGGCTTACTGAAGCTTTCTTT
many,TRBD1,TRBJ2-3,TRBV5-1,CASSLGGSTDTQYF,TGTGCCAGCAGCTTAGGGGGCAGCACAGATACGCAGTATTTT
.,TRBD1,TRBJ1-3,TRBV7-2,CASSSGTGSGNTIYF,TGTGCCAGCAGCTCCGGGACAGGCTCTGGAAACACCATATATTTT
many,.,TRBJ2-1,TRBV18,CASSPQGSNEQFF,TGTGCCAGCTCACCACAGGGCAGCAATGAGCAGTTCTTC
.,TRBD1,TRBJ2-3,TRBV28,CASSQGARTDTQYF,TGTGCCAGCAGCCAGGGGGCGCGGACAGATACGCAGTATTTT
.,TRBD2,TRBJ2-7,TRBV28,CASSLYLAGDYEQYF,TGTGCCAGCAGTTTATATCTAGCGGGAGACTACGAGCAGTACTTC
few,.,TRBJ1-1,TRBV15,CASGRGANTEAFF,TGTGCCAGCGGGAGGGGGGCGAACACTGAAGCTTTCTTT
many,.,TRBJ2-2,TRBV2,CARDTSTGELFF,TGTGCCAGGGACACATCCACCGGGGAGCTGTTTTTT
few,.,TRBJ2-4,TRBV20-1,CSGRGSGNIQYF,TGCAGTGGGCGAGGTTCCGGAAACATTCAGTACTTC
.,TRBD1,TRBJ1-1,TRBV18,CASSPGQGVRLNTEAFF,TGTGCCAGCTCACCCGGACAGGGGGTTAGGCTGAACACTGAAGCTTTCTTT
few,.,TRBJ1-1,TRBV25-1,CASKTANTEAFF,TGTGCCAGCAAAACAGCAAACACTGAAGCTTTCTTT
many,.,TRBJ2-5,TRBV28,CASSFPGTPNKETQYF,TGTGCCAGCAGTTTTCCCGGGACACCAAACAAAGAGACCCAGTACTTC
.,TRBD1,TRBJ1-5,TRBV30,CAWSTIRDRVGSNQPQHF,TGTGCCTGGAGTACGATCCGGGACAGGGTGGGAAGCAATCAGCCCCAGCATTTT
few,TRBD1,TRBJ1-5,TRBV27,CASSLGTGSGPQHF,TGTGCCAGCAGTTTGGGGACAGGGTCGGGGCCCCAGCATTTT